Listed below are T cell receptor beta chains from one sample, sequenced in a study of cytomegalovirus exposure and HLA in healthy donors. The data were produced by immunoSEQ multiplex PCR, yet TCRdb's version contains in-frame clones alone and is incomplete. The sample shows about 120,000 clones, 50% to 65% of them seen only once. The sequenced material came from PBMCs. The receptors originated from a man in his forties in good health and CMV-seropositive. CDR3s include the opening cysteine and the closing phenylalanine or tryptophan. The order of the fields is V gene, J gene, D gene, clone size, CDR3 protein, CDR3 DNA. The D gene is left open where the match is weak. Size is omitted from some rows. Given values are once, few, many or a class for expanded clones.

TRBV11-3,TRBJ2-7,TRBD1,once,CASSLGQGAYEQYF,TGTGCCAGCAGCCTGGGACAGGGGGCCTACGAGCAGTACTTC
TRBV7-9,TRBJ2-2,TRBD2,once,CASSLRLAGPRGELFF,TGTGCCAGCAGCTTAAGACTAGCGGGCCCCCGCGGGGAGCTGTTTTTT
TRBV19,TRBJ2-7,TRBD2,-,CASSLLAGAYEQYF,TGTGCCAGTAGTCTACTAGCGGGAGCCTACGAGCAGTACTTC
TRBV27,TRBJ1-1,-,-,CASSLYPQGPLFNTEAFF,TGTGCCAGCAGTTTGTATCCCCAGGGGCCCCTCTTTAACACTGAAGCTTTCTTT
TRBV7-3,TRBJ2-3,TRBD2,few,CASRPAGGPDTQYF,TGTGCCAGCAGACCAGCGGGGGGCCCAGATACGCAGTATTTT
TRBV19,TRBJ1-4,-,-,CASKIDGAYGEKLFF,TGTGCCAGTAAAATAGATGGGGCTTATGGTGAAAAACTGTTTTTT
TRBV4-2,TRBJ2-1,-,-,CASSQARFRGHEQFF,TGTGCCAGCAGCCAAGCGCGCTTTCGCGGCCATGAGCAGTTCTTC
TRBV7-2,TRBJ1-2,TRBD1,few,CASSLGTGVVGGGYTF,TGTGCCAGCAGCTTAGGCACAGGGGTGGTTGGGGGGGGCTACACCTTC
TRBV5-1,TRBJ1-3,-,-,CASYEGPSGNTIYF,TGCGCCAGCTATGAGGGCCCCTCTGGAAACACCATATATTTT
TRBV5-4,TRBJ1-1,-,few,CASSQGTKTEAFF,TGTGCCAGCAGCCAGGGGACAAAAACTGAAGCTTTCTTT
TRBV27,TRBJ1-6,TRBD1,-,CASSHTGGSLYNSPLHF,TGTGCCAGCAGTCACACAGGGGGATCGTTGTATAATTCACCCCTCCACTTT
TRBV7-6,TRBJ1-2,-,-,CASSLDPGQSRGYTF,TGTGCCAGCAGCTTAGATCCAGGACAGTCGCGTGGCTACACCTTC
TRBV6-5,TRBJ1-2,-,-,CASSFSQGSGYGYTF,TGTGCCAGCAGTTTCTCCCAGGGATCTGGCTATGGCTACACCTTC
TRBV7-9,TRBJ1-2,TRBD1,few,CASSLAGGARGYTF,TGTGCCAGCAGCTTAGCAGGGGGCGCGAGAGGCTACACCTTC
TRBV2,TRBJ2-3,-,once,CARTETSTDTQYF,TGTGCCAGGACAGAGACTAGCACAGATACGCAGTATTTT
TRBV28,TRBJ1-1,-,-,CASPPGYNTMNTEAFF,TGTGCCAGCCCCCCGGGATATAACACCATGAACACTGAAGCTTTCTTT
TRBV7-3,TRBJ1-1,-,-,CASSPTTDRTEAFF,TGTGCCAGCAGCCCAACTACGGACAGAACTGAAGCTTTCTTT
TRBV2,TRBJ2-1,-,-,CASSAQYNEQFF,TGTGCCAGCAGTGCACAGTACAATGAGCAGTTCTTC
TRBV11-1,TRBJ2-7,-,few,CASSLTHRTGYEQYF,TGTGCCAGCAGCCTGACACACCGTACAGGGTACGAGCAGTACTTC
TRBV5-4,TRBJ2-3,-,-,CASSEKLLASTDTQYF,TGTGCCAGCAGCGAAAAGTTGCTGGCTAGCACAGATACGCAGTATTTT
TRBV28,TRBJ1-1,-,-,CASSLWERGTEAFF,TGTGCCAGCAGTTTATGGGAAAGGGGCACTGAAGCTTTCTTT
TRBV18,TRBJ2-7,TRBD1,few,CASSPFKQGAYEQYF,TGTGCCAGCTCACCTTTCAAACAGGGGGCGTACGAGCAGTACTTC
TRBV13,TRBJ1-2,-,-,CASSSTWTEDGYTF,TGTGCCAGCAGCTCCACCTGGACAGAAGATGGCTACACCTTC
TRBV28,TRBJ2-2,-,-,CASSLGLPGELFF,TGTGCCAGCAGTCTCGGACTCCCCGGGGAGCTGTTTTTT
TRBV4-2,TRBJ2-4,-,few,CASSQDPGSNIQYF,TGTGCCAGCAGCCAAGATCCAGGGTCAAACATTCAGTACTTC
TRBV27,TRBJ1-2,-,-,CASSLSSLDYGYTF,TGTGCCAGCAGTTTGTCGTCACTGGACTATGGCTACACCTTC
TRBV4-1,TRBJ2-3,TRBD1,-,CASSLGQGISADTQYF,TGCGCCAGCAGCCTTGGACAGGGGATTTCGGCAGATACGCAGTATTTT
TRBV2,TRBJ1-5,-,few,CASSSGSLTPPNQPQHF,TGTGCCAGCAGCTCCGGGTCCTTAACCCCCCCGAATCAGCCCCAGCATTTT
TRBV7-9,TRBJ1-1,-,-,CASSLGRMNTEAFF,TGTGCCAGCAGCTTGGGCAGGATGAACACTGAAGCTTTCTTT
TRBV6-4,TRBJ2-3,-,-,CASSAGAGTDTQYF,TGTGCCAGCAGTGCGGGAGCGGGCACAGATACGCAGTATTTT
TRBV5-1,TRBJ2-7,-,once,CASSSPLGLNSYEQYF,TGCGCCAGCAGCTCTCCTTTGGGACTGAACTCCTACGAGCAGTACTTC
TRBV6-6,TRBJ2-1,TRBD2,-,CASSPGLAGGNEQFF,TGTGCCAGCAGTCCCGGACTAGCGGGGGGGAATGAGCAGTTCTTC
TRBV14,TRBJ2-5,TRBD1,-,CASSQALTGTGGRETQYF,TGTGCCAGCAGCCAAGCACTTACCGGGACAGGGGGTCGGGAGACCCAGTACTTC
TRBV7-3,TRBJ2-5,TRBD2,-,CASSRGSAGGQETQYF,TGTGCCAGCAGCCGGGGCTCGGCGGGGGGTCAAGAGACCCAGTACTTC
TRBV7-3,TRBJ2-6,-,-,CASSPGASGANVLTF,TGTGCCAGCAGCCCTGGGGCCTCTGGGGCCAACGTCCTGACTTTC
TRBV5-6,TRBJ1-1,-,-,CASSLAHGDTEAFF,TGTGCCAGCAGCTTGGCTCACGGGGACACTGAAGCTTTCTTT
TRBV18,TRBJ1-1,TRBD1,-,CASSPPWGQFEAFF,TGTGCCAGCTCACCACCGTGGGGACAGTTTGAAGCTTTCTTT
TRBV27,TRBJ2-7,TRBD1,-,CATSNRDRGYEQYF,TGTGCCACCTCAAACCGGGACAGGGGTTACGAGCAGTACTTC
TRBV6-1,TRBJ2-5,-,-,CASSYEAGETQYF,TGTGCCAGCAGTTATGAGGCGGGGGAGACCCAGTACTTC
TRBV28,TRBJ2-7,TRBD2,-,CASSLRASGYEQYF,TGTGCCAGCAGTTTAAGGGCTAGCGGATACGAGCAGTACTTC
TRBV6-5,TRBJ2-7,TRBD2,-,CASSSGTSGYEQYF,TGTGCCAGCAGTTCAGGGACTAGCGGCTACGAGCAGTACTTC
TRBV6-1,TRBJ2-7,-,-,CASSEMSLTYEQYF,TGTGCCAGCAGTGAAATGTCACTAACCTACGAGCAGTACTTC